This TCR beta chain was obtained from a study of T cell changes during pregnancy in multiple sclerosis (dated by TCRdb to about 2019). About the full investigation: Changes in the T cell repertoire over the course of pregnancy were examined in this study in women with multiple sclerosis.

The CDR3 runs 14 residues from the cysteine to the phenylalanine. Only the CDR3 region is kept as DNA, spanning 42 bases read in frame from base 1. Trimming takes 0 bases from V and 4 bases from J, and the germline ends sit 9 bases apart. As encoded in the germline V gene, CDR1 is SQVTM while CDR2 is ANQGSEA. Concerning this clone itself: The antigen this receptor binds is unknown. Base qualities are missing; no much larger clone stands one base away.

Libraries were built with the immunoSEQ multiplex PCR assay. Not all clones reach the TCRdb copy of this immuneACCESS table, which keeps in-frame sequences only. Checked studies attribute under half of the gap to unresolved V genes and leave the rest unexplained. This sample holds approximately 100,000 clones; about 90% were observed only once. The top ten clones comprise about 3.1% of the sample. The sample here was peripheral blood, taken in the second trimester of pregnancy. The chain employs TRBV29-1 and TRBJ2-2; the D region possibly corresponds to TRBD1 (5 bases align). This TCR derives from a female donor with multiple sclerosis, enrolled in a pregnancy study. The DNA reads as follows: TGCAGCGTTGAAGAAGGGGTGGGCACCGGGGAGCTGTTTTTT. This encodes CSVEEGVGTGELFF.